This TCR beta chain was captured by sequencing in a study of shared clonotypes between healthy human individuals. Terminally differentiated effector memory CD45RA+ cells were excluded by CCR7 positive selection of CD45RO-negative cells. Sequenced by immunoSEQ multiplex PCR; TCRdb stores in-frame clones only, minus some. The sample holds over 2 million clones, approximately 94% seen once. The CDR3 is 17 residues long. The V end lost 1 base, the J end lost 2 bases, and 16 bases lay between the germline ends. CDR1 and CDR2 (germline): SGHDN, FVKESK. The origin of this receptor is a man between 18 and 29 years old in good health. The sequencing sample was made of naive CD8+ T cells sorted from blood. This rearrangement joins TRBV14 to TRBJ2-3, with D tentatively TRBD2 (5 bases). The CDR3 loop reads CASSQGLRGFLTDTQYF. CDR3 DNA: TGTGCCAGCAGCCAAGGATTACGGGGTTTCCTCACAGATACGCAGTATTTT.